These 12 T cell receptor beta chains share one sample of origin, sequenced in a study of T cells in Graves' hyperthyroidism and ophthalmopathy. There were TCR beta CDR3 regions amplified from RNA transcripts. Primed by the HTBI set, a first-round RT-PCR was run on the TCR CDR3. TCRdb itself ran the multiplex PCR reads through MiXCR, one entry per CDR3 protein. Found here are 500,000 to 750,000 distinct CDR3 sequences, around 14% of them singletons; the top ten hold approximately 6.4%. Sequencing was carried out using blood. The receptors come from a woman aged 18-30 years with Graves' ophthalmopathy.

This clonotype came up once. The chain is built from TRBV7-3 and TRBJ2-1, with 11 bases fitting TRBD2. The CDR3 runs 19 residues. Germline V CDR1 and CDR2: SGHTA, FQGTGA. V lost 3 bases, J lost 4 bases, and 14 bases stayed unmatched. The CDR3 loop reads CASSFTSGSAPKAYNEQFF. CDR3 coding DNA: TGTGCCAGCAGCTTTACTAGCGGGAGTGCCCCGAAAGCTTACAATGAGCAGTTCTTC.

A few counts support this clonotype. The chain carries TRBV11-2 and TRBJ2-7, with 13 bases identical to TRBD2. Trimming took 5 bases from V and 7 from J; bases not matched to a gene: 8. Germline assignment: CDR1 SGHAT and CDR2 FQNNGV. The CDR3 is 15 residues long. Here the CDR3 reads CASSPGTSGKGEQYF. The CDR3, as DNA: TGTGCCAGCAGCCCAGGGACTAGCGGGAAAGGAGAGCAGTACTTC.

The table lists this clonotype with many counts. The junction differs from germline at one of its ends, possibly a read error. The chain recombines TRBV20-1 with TRBJ1-2, with TRBD1 matching over 7 bases. Germline V gene data show CDR1 as DFQATT and CDR2 as SNEGSKA (reference sequence). There are 13 residues in the CDR3. The CDR3 protein is CSGRTGANYGYTF. CDR3 coding DNA: TGCAGTGGTAGAACAGGGGCAAACTATGGCTACACCTTC.

This clonotype was seen ten or more times. V gene TRBV11-2 combines with J gene TRBJ2-1, with a tentative D call TRBD1 (5 bases). In germline, CDR1 is SGHAT, CDR2 FQNNGV. V was pared by 6 bases and J by 0 bases, with 12 bases between. CDR3 size: 15 residues. The CDR3 DNA follows: TGTGCCAGCAGGCCCCCAGGGATCTCCTACAATGAGCAGTTCTTC. Amino acids: CASRPPGISYNEQFF.

At least ten counts were recorded for this clonotype. The gene calls are TRBV6-2 or TRBV6-3 and TRBJ2-5, with D unclear. There are 13 residues in the CDR3. Per the germline V gene, CDR1 is MNHEY and CDR2 is SVGEGT. V gave up 6 bases and J gave up 5 bases, with 13 bases separating them. In DNA form, the CDR3 reads TGTGCCAGCAGCATGGACCCGTGGGAGACCCAGTACTTC. Its protein is CASSMDPWETQYF.

This clonotype was detected a few times. The rearrangement joins TRBV11-2 to TRBJ2-1; 8 positions match TRBD2. This CDR3 spans 14 amino acids. Germline V lookup: CDR1 SGHAT, CDR2 FQNNGV. With 2 bases clipped from V and 5 bases from J, the junction kept 2 bases outside the gene matches. CDR3 DNA sequence: TGTGCCAGCAGCTTAACAGCGGGAGACAATGAGCAGTTCTTC. It yields the protein CASSLTAGDNEQFF.

The rearrangement joins TRBV19 to TRBJ1-5, with a possible D match to TRBD1 (6 bases). The germline gives CDR1 LNHDA, CDR2 SQIVND (reference sequence). V lost 2 bases, J lost 5 bases, and 13 bases lay in between. CDR3 length equals 15 residues. The CDR3 protein is CASSIFTGFDQPQHF. The CDR3 coding sequence is TGTGCCAGTAGTATATTCACAGGGTTCGATCAGCCCCAGCATTTT.

There are a few counts of this clonotype. The V gene is TRBV6-5, the J gene TRBJ2-7, with D perhaps TRBD2 (5 bases). The CDR3 is 17 residues long. CDR1 is MNHEY and CDR2 is SVGAGI in the germline V gene. V lost 4 bases to trimming and J lost 0 bases, with 19 bases between them. Here the CDR3 reads CASSLDRRGFSSYEQYF. CDR3 coding DNA: TGTGCCAGCAGTTTAGACCGTCGAGGGTTTAGCTCCTACGAGCAGTACTTC.

This clonotype was counted between two and nine times. The V call is TRBV30, the J call TRBJ2-3, with a weak D call TRBD1 (6 bases). The V end lost 2 bases, the J end lost 4 bases, and 19 bases lay between the germline ends. Germline CDR1 GTSNPN, CDR2 SVGIG (reference sequence). The CDR3 loop spans 16 amino acids. CDR3 coding DNA: TGTGCCTGGAGTAGAGGGGGAATAGGAAACGCAGATACGCAGTATTTT. It is translated as CAWSRGGIGNADTQYF.

The gene calls are TRBV19 and TRBJ2-1; tentative D call: TRBD2 (6 bases). Between the trimmed V and J ends, which lost 2 bases and 7 bases, there was a span of 12 bases. This CDR3 has 14 amino acids. Per germline, CDR1 LNHDA and CDR2 SQIVND (reference sequence). CDR3 sequence: CASSIRSGDNEQFF. Written as DNA, the CDR3 is TGTGCCAGTAGTATACGGTCGGGAGATAATGAGCAGTTCTTC.

Ten or more counts support this clonotype. V is TRBV7-2 and J is TRBJ2-3; 8 bases align to TRBD2. In germline, CDR1 is SGHTA, CDR2 FQGNSA. V gave up 5 bases and J gave up 4 bases; unmatched junction bases: 14. The CDR3 contains 17 residues. The CDR3 bases are TGTGCCAGCAGCCGAAACGGGGGGGGCTGGGGGTCAGATACGCAGTATTTT. Translated, it gives CASSRNGGGWGSDTQYF.

Ten or more counts support this clonotype. The chain combines TRBV2 with TRBJ2-7; D is possibly TRBD2 (6 bases). CDR3 size: 14 residues. V lost 0 bases and J 2 bases, leaving 8 bases between the germline ends. Germline CDR1 and CDR2: SNHLY and FYNNEI. The CDR3 region is CASSEAGTPYEQYF. CDR3 DNA: TGTGCCAGCAGTGAAGCAGGGACTCCCTACGAGCAGTACTTC.